This is a list of T cell receptor beta chains from one sample in a study of blood T cells in healthy people across ages. TCRdb re-called the 5' RACE reads with MiXCR, one entry per CDR3 protein. The sample contains over a million distinct CDR3 sequences, approximately 43% of which appear only once. The sequencing sample was made of blood. These receptors were obtained from a woman aged 18 to 35 in good health. Each CDR3 is given with its conserved first and last residue. A D gene is named only where the DNA matches it firmly. Expanded clones are given a class, and other clones once, few, many or no size at all.

cdr3_nt: TGTGCCAGCAACCGGGGACTTGTAAGGCGTGAGCTGTTTTTT; cdr3_aa: CASNRGLVRRELFF; j_call: TRBJ2-2; clone_size: -; v_call: TRBV3-1; d_call: -; cdr3_length: 14
cdr3_nt: TGCAGTGCTCCAAGGACGGGGAACACTGAAGCTTTCTTT; cdr3_aa: CSAPRTGNTEAFF; j_call: TRBJ1-1; clone_size: -; v_call: TRBV20-1; d_call: -; cdr3_length: 13
cdr3_nt: TGTGCCAGCAGTTTATCGTGGGGGACAACTAATGAAAAACTGTTTTTT; cdr3_aa: CASSLSWGTTNEKLFF; j_call: TRBJ1-4; clone_size: -; v_call: TRBV27; d_call: -; cdr3_length: 16
cdr3_nt: TGCAGCGCCGAGGCGCCCGTCGGCTATGGCTACACCTTC; cdr3_aa: CSAEAPVGYGYTF; j_call: TRBJ1-2; clone_size: -; v_call: TRBV29-1; d_call: -; cdr3_length: 13
cdr3_nt: TGTGCCAGTACCACCGGGACAGGGGCTAAGCCTGGAAACACCATATATTTT; cdr3_aa: CASTTGTGAKPGNTIYF; j_call: TRBJ1-3; clone_size: few; v_call: TRBV19; d_call: TRBD1; cdr3_length: 17
cdr3_nt: TGCAGTGTCCCAAGTGCCAAAAACATTCAGTACTTC; cdr3_aa: CSVPSAKNIQYF; j_call: TRBJ2-4; clone_size: -; v_call: TRBV20-1; d_call: -; cdr3_length: 12
cdr3_nt: TGTGCCAGCAGCTACCCGGAGTTGGGGCATGAGACCCAGTACTTC; cdr3_aa: CASSYPELGHETQYF; j_call: TRBJ2-5; clone_size: -; v_call: TRBV11-2; d_call: -; cdr3_length: 15
cdr3_nt: TGTGCCAGCAGCTTATTTGAGAACACTGAAGCTTTCTTT; cdr3_aa: CASSLFENTEAFF; j_call: TRBJ1-1; clone_size: many; v_call: TRBV5-6; d_call: -; cdr3_length: 13
cdr3_nt: TGTGCCAGCAGCTTAAGGACACCGAACCACGAGCAGTACTTC; cdr3_aa: CASSLRTPNHEQYF; j_call: TRBJ2-7; clone_size: -; v_call: TRBV7-9; d_call: -; cdr3_length: 14
cdr3_nt: TGTGCCAGCAGTTACGGGACTCCTACCTCCTACGAGCAGTACTTC; cdr3_aa: CASSYGTPTSYEQYF; j_call: TRBJ2-7; clone_size: many; v_call: TRBV6-5; d_call: -; cdr3_length: 15
cdr3_nt: TGCAGCGTTGCAGTCAGTAGCTCCTACGAGCAGTACTTC; cdr3_aa: CSVAVSSSYEQYF; j_call: TRBJ2-7; clone_size: -; v_call: TRBV29-1; d_call: -; cdr3_length: 13
cdr3_nt: TGTGCCAGCAGCTTTAGCGGGATTACATACGAGCAGTACTTC; cdr3_aa: CASSFSGITYEQYF; j_call: TRBJ2-7; clone_size: many; v_call: TRBV7-2; d_call: TRBD2; cdr3_length: 14
cdr3_nt: TGTGCCAGCAGCCCGACCTACACAGATACGCAGTATTTT; cdr3_aa: CASSPTYTDTQYF; j_call: TRBJ2-3; clone_size: -; v_call: TRBV7-2; d_call: -; cdr3_length: 13
cdr3_nt: TGTGCCAGCAGTTCATCCCAGGGGGGCTACTCCTACGAGCAGTTCTTC; cdr3_aa: CASSSSQGGYSYEQFF; j_call: TRBJ2-1; clone_size: -; v_call: TRBV12-3/TRBV12-4; d_call: -; cdr3_length: 16
cdr3_nt: TGTGCCAGCACCGGGACTAGCTTCGACTACGAGCAGTACTTC; cdr3_aa: CASTGTSFDYEQYF; j_call: TRBJ2-7; clone_size: few; v_call: TRBV6-2/TRBV6-3; d_call: TRBD2; cdr3_length: 14
cdr3_nt: TGCGCCAGCAGCCAAGCTGGAATAGCGGGAGGTACCGGGGAGCTGTTTTTT; cdr3_aa: CASSQAGIAGGTGELFF; j_call: TRBJ2-2; clone_size: -; v_call: TRBV4-3; d_call: TRBD2; cdr3_length: 17
cdr3_nt: TGTGCCAGCAGCTTAATTTCTGGAAAAAATGAGCAGTTCTTC; cdr3_aa: CASSLISGKNEQFF; j_call: TRBJ2-1; clone_size: -; v_call: TRBV7-9; d_call: -; cdr3_length: 14
cdr3_nt: TGCGCCAGCAGCTTCCGGGACCTACTCACTGAAGCTTTCTTT; cdr3_aa: CASSFRDLLTEAFF; j_call: TRBJ1-1; clone_size: few; v_call: TRBV5-1; d_call: -; cdr3_length: 14
cdr3_nt: TGTGCCAGCACAACTAGCGGGAGCTACGAGCAGTACTTC; cdr3_aa: CASTTSGSYEQYF; j_call: TRBJ2-7; clone_size: few; v_call: TRBV28; d_call: TRBD2; cdr3_length: 13
cdr3_nt: TGTGCCAGCAGTTACCTGGGACAGGGGGGAAGAAAGCAGTACTTC; cdr3_aa: CASSYLGQGGRKQYF; j_call: TRBJ2-5; clone_size: few; v_call: TRBV6-5; d_call: TRBD1; cdr3_length: 15
cdr3_nt: TGTGCCAGCAGCCAAGTTTCCAGGGTCGGTACTAACTATGGCTACACCTTC; cdr3_aa: CASSQVSRVGTNYGYTF; j_call: TRBJ1-2; clone_size: -; v_call: TRBV14; d_call: -; cdr3_length: 17
cdr3_nt: TGTGCCAGCAGTTACCCGAACCGGGACTACACCATTTACGAGCAGTACTTC; cdr3_aa: CASSYPNRDYTIYEQYF; j_call: TRBJ2-7; clone_size: few; v_call: TRBV6-2/TRBV6-3; d_call: TRBD2; cdr3_length: 17
cdr3_nt: TGTGCCAGCAGCAAACAGGGGGCAGGCAATCAGCCCCAGCATTTT; cdr3_aa: CASSKQGAGNQPQHF; j_call: TRBJ1-5; clone_size: -; v_call: TRBV2; d_call: TRBD1; cdr3_length: 15
cdr3_nt: TGTGCCAGCGGTTACTATTCGGGGGCAACAGCTTTCTTT; cdr3_aa: CASGYYSGATAFF; j_call: TRBJ1-1; clone_size: -; v_call: TRBV6-5; d_call: -; cdr3_length: 13
cdr3_nt: TGTGCCAGCTCACCTTCTAGCGGTGAGCAGTTCTTC; cdr3_aa: CASSPSSGEQFF; j_call: TRBJ2-1; clone_size: -; v_call: TRBV18; d_call: TRBD2; cdr3_length: 12
cdr3_nt: TGTGCCAGCAGAAGGAAGGGACAGGGGACCTACAATGAGCAGTTCTTC; cdr3_aa: CASRRKGQGTYNEQFF; j_call: TRBJ2-1; clone_size: few; v_call: TRBV6-5; d_call: TRBD1; cdr3_length: 16
cdr3_nt: TGCGCCAGCAGATACGACAGGGGGGACGAGCAGTACTTC; cdr3_aa: CASRYDRGDEQYF; j_call: TRBJ2-7; clone_size: few; v_call: TRBV5-1; d_call: TRBD1; cdr3_length: 13
cdr3_nt: TGTGCCAGCAGCCCCTCACCGGGACAGAGAAAAGCTTTCTTT; cdr3_aa: CASSPSPGQRKAFF; j_call: TRBJ1-1; clone_size: few; v_call: TRBV6-5; d_call: TRBD1; cdr3_length: 14
cdr3_nt: TGTGCCAGCAGTTACTCGGTTTCTAGGGCAGATGGCTACACCTTC; cdr3_aa: CASSYSVSRADGYTF; j_call: TRBJ1-2; clone_size: -; v_call: TRBV6-6; d_call: -; cdr3_length: 15
cdr3_nt: TGCGCCAGCAGCTTGGTTCCCAGCTTCGGGGATACGCAGTATTTT; cdr3_aa: CASSLVPSFGDTQYF; j_call: TRBJ2-3; clone_size: few; v_call: TRBV5-1; d_call: -; cdr3_length: 15
cdr3_nt: TGCAGTGCTAGACCACCAGGACGGAGGAACACTGAAGCTTTCTTT; cdr3_aa: CSARPPGRRNTEAFF; j_call: TRBJ1-1; clone_size: -; v_call: TRBV20-1; d_call: -; cdr3_length: 15
cdr3_nt: TGTGCCAGCAGCTGGACGCTAGGGACTAGCGGGGGGCACACAGATACGCAGTATTTT; cdr3_aa: CASSWTLGTSGGHTDTQYF; j_call: TRBJ2-3; clone_size: few; v_call: TRBV7-2; d_call: TRBD2; cdr3_length: 19
cdr3_nt: TGTGCCAGCCGGGACGGGGGTTACAATCAGCCCCAGCATTTT; cdr3_aa: CASRDGGYNQPQHF; j_call: TRBJ1-5; clone_size: few; v_call: TRBV6-5; d_call: -; cdr3_length: 14
cdr3_nt: TGCGCCAGCAGCTTAGCGGACAGGGGTTACAATGAGCAGTACTTC; cdr3_aa: CASSLADRGYNEQYF; j_call: TRBJ2-7; clone_size: -; v_call: TRBV5-1; d_call: TRBD1; cdr3_length: 15
cdr3_nt: TGCGCCAGCAGCCAAGTAGCGGTGTTGGAGACCCAGTTCTTC; cdr3_aa: CASSQVAVLETQFF; j_call: TRBJ2-1; clone_size: -; v_call: TRBV4-1; d_call: -; cdr3_length: 14
cdr3_nt: TGTGCCAGCAGCCCTGAGGGGGGCTTGACTGAAGCTTTCTTT; cdr3_aa: CASSPEGGLTEAFF; j_call: TRBJ1-1; clone_size: -; v_call: TRBV4-2; d_call: -; cdr3_length: 14
cdr3_nt: TGTGCCAGCAGTTCCCAGCCTTCCTACGAGCAGTACTTC; cdr3_aa: CASSSQPSYEQYF; j_call: TRBJ2-7; clone_size: -; v_call: TRBV7-2; d_call: -; cdr3_length: 13
cdr3_nt: TGTGCCAGCAGTTACACTCGTGGGGGGATAAATGAGCAGTTCTTC; cdr3_aa: CASSYTRGGINEQFF; j_call: TRBJ2-1; clone_size: -; v_call: TRBV6-2/TRBV6-3; d_call: -; cdr3_length: 15
cdr3_nt: TGTGCCAGCAGCCGTTCTAGCGGGGGCAAGAGCTCCTACGAGCAGTACTTC; cdr3_aa: CASSRSSGGKSSYEQYF; j_call: TRBJ2-7; clone_size: few; v_call: TRBV12-3/TRBV12-4; d_call: TRBD2; cdr3_length: 17
cdr3_nt: TGTGCCAGCAGTTTATTCCGAGGGGCTGGCTACACCTTC; cdr3_aa: CASSLFRGAGYTF; j_call: TRBJ1-2; clone_size: few; v_call: TRBV12-3/TRBV12-4; d_call: -; cdr3_length: 13
cdr3_nt: TGTGCCAGCAGTTCCCTAGCGGGACTAAGCACAGATACGCAGTATTTT; cdr3_aa: CASSSLAGLSTDTQYF; j_call: TRBJ2-3; clone_size: -; v_call: TRBV27; d_call: TRBD2; cdr3_length: 16
cdr3_nt: TGTGCCAGCAGCTCGGACTATATCAATGAGCAGTCCTTC; cdr3_aa: CASSSDYINEQSF; j_call: TRBJ2-1; clone_size: -; v_call: TRBV5-5; d_call: -; cdr3_length: 13
cdr3_nt: TGTGCCACCAGTGATTCGACTACTAGCGGGGATCCAGATACGCAGTATTTT; cdr3_aa: CATSDSTTSGDPDTQYF; j_call: TRBJ2-3; clone_size: -; v_call: TRBV24-1; d_call: TRBD2; cdr3_length: 17
cdr3_nt: TGCGCCAGCAGCCAAGGACTACCGGAGACCCAGTACTTC; cdr3_aa: CASSQGLPETQYF; j_call: TRBJ2-5; clone_size: -; v_call: TRBV4-1; d_call: -; cdr3_length: 13
cdr3_nt: TGTGCCAGCAGTTTAAGGCCCGCTAGCGGGAGGAAATACGAGCAGTACTTC; cdr3_aa: CASSLRPASGRKYEQYF; j_call: TRBJ2-7; clone_size: once; v_call: TRBV12-3/TRBV12-4; d_call: TRBD2; cdr3_length: 17